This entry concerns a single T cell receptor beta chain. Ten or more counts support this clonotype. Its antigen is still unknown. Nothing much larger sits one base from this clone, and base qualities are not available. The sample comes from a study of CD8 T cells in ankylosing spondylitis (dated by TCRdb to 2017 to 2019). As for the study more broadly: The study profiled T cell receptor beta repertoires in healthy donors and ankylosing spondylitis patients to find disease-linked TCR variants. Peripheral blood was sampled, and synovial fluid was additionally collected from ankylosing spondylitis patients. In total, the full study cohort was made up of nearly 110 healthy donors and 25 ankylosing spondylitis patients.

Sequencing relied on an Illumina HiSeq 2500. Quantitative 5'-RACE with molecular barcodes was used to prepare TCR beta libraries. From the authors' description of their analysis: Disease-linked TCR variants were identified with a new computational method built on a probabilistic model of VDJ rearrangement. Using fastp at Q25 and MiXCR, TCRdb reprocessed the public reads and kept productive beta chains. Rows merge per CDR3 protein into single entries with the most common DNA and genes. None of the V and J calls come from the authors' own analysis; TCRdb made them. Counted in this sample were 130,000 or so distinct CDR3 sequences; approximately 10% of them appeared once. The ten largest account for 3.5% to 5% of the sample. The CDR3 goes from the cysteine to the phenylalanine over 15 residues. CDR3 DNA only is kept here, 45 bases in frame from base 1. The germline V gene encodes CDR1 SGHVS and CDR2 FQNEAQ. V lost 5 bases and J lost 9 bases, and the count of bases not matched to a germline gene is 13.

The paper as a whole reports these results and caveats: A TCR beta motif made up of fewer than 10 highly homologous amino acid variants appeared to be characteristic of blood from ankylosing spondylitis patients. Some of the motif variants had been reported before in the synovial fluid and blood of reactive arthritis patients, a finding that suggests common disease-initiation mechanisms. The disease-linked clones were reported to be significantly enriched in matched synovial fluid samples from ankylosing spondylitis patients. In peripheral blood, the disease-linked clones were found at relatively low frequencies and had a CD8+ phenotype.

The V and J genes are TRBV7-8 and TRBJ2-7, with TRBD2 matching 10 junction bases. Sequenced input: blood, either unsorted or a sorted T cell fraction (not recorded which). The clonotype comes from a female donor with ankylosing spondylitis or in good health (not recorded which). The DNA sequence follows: TGTGCCAGCAGCGTACTAGCGGGACGTCCCTTGGGGCAGTACTTC. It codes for CASSVLAGRPLGQYF.